The entry that follows covers one T cell receptor beta chain sequence. Antigen unknown. The data were taken from a study of cytomegalovirus exposure and HLA in healthy donors. The PCR used 60 Vbeta and 13 Jbeta primers. Libraries were prepared by immunoSEQ multiplex PCR; TCRdb keeps only in-frame clonotypes and omits some of them. This sample has 85,000 to 120,000 clones, with 71% found just once. Germline assignment: CDR1 SQVTM and CDR2 ANQGSEA. V lost 8 bases and J lost 4; bases outside the gene matches: 8. The CDR3 is 13 amino acids. General study findings and limits: 150 to 200 TCR beta chains were listed as cytomegalovirus-associated.

Sequenced: PBMCs. This TCR was sampled from a female donor in good health and CMV-seronegative. The chain employs TRBV29-1 and TRBJ2-1; 7 nucleotides align to TRBD1. For the CDR3, the DNA is TGCAGCATAGAGGGGGCCGGGTACAATGAGCAGTTCTTC. Protein sequence: CSIEGAGYNEQFF.